A single sample gave rise to the 5 T cell receptor beta chains below, sequenced in a study of CD8 T cells in Susac syndrome. Reverse transcription of about 0.5 to 1 ug RNA used random hexamers. TCRdb independently ran MiXCR on the immunoSEQ multiplex PCR reads; one entry per CDR3 protein. The sample consists of about 200,000 distinct CDR3 sequences, over 90% of them appearing once. Source material: CD4+ T cells from PBMCs. The receptors originated from a human donor with multiple sclerosis.

This chain connects TRBV9 to TRBJ2-5, with D unresolved. Germline V lookup: CDR1 SGDLS, CDR2 YYNGEE. Trimming took off 0 bases at V and 2 bases at J, with 11 bases between the two ends. This CDR3 contains 15 residues. The CDR3 nucleotides are TGTGCCAGCAGCGTAGCTCTGAAATTTCAAGAGACCCAGTACTTC. Translated, it gives CASSVALKFQETQYF.

This clonotype was counted once. The chain is built from TRBV6-5 and TRBJ2-7; D could derive from TRBD1 or TRBD2 (5 bases each). Germline V CDR1 and CDR2: MNHEY, SVGAGI. The CDR3 length is 14 residues. Trimming stripped 6 bases from V and 6 bases from J, with 18 bases between. The DNA for the CDR3 is TGTGCCAGCAGGACACCGGGACCCTCGGGCGAGCAGTACTTC. Protein product: CASRTPGPSGEQYF.

The chain joins TRBV6-5 to TRBJ1-2; no definite D call. The germline V gene has CDR1 MNHEY and CDR2 SVGAGI. The CDR3 consists of 14 residues. With 5 bases removed from V and 2 bases from J, the gap between germline ends came to 12 bases. This CDR3 reads CASSARGVNYGYTF. The CDR3 DNA reads as TGTGCCAGCAGTGCCCGGGGTGTGAACTATGGCTACACCTTC.

V gene TRBV29-1 combines with J gene TRBJ1-1, with D possibly TRBD1 on 5 matching bases. Germline V gene data show CDR1 as SQVTM and CDR2 as ANQGSEA. CDR3 length equals 11 residues. The ends were cut back, 5 bases at V and 9 bases at J, with 13 bases in the middle. CDR3: CSVIGGAQAFF. As DNA, the CDR3 is TGCAGCGTTATAGGAGGGGCCCAAGCTTTCTTT.

The V gene is TRBV15, the J gene TRBJ1-5; D unresolved. Germline assignment: CDR1 LNHNV and CDR2 YYDKDF (reference sequence). The V and J ends lost 5 bases and 2 bases respectively, with 13 bases between them. The CDR3 length is 15 residues. The CDR3 DNA reads as TGTGCCACCAGCCGTGAGCCAAACGGCAATCAGCCCCAGCATTTT. Amino acids: CATSREPNGNQPQHF.